These 26 T cell receptor beta chains originate from one sample sequenced in a study of cytomegalovirus exposure and HLA in healthy donors. The PCR used 60 Vbeta and 13 Jbeta primers. Data came from immunoSEQ multiplex PCR; TCRdb stores just in-frame clones and leaves some out. Of approximately 120,000 clones in the sample, 60% to 80% were seen once. Sequenced input: PBMCs. These receptors all stem from a woman aged 50 to 60 in good health and CMV-seronegative.

This clone has a handful of counts. The chain links TRBV9 to TRBJ1-2; no firm D call. The CDR3 runs to 13 residues. Germline assignment: CDR1 SGDLS and CDR2 YYNGEE. Trimming removed 1 base from V and 8 bases from J, with 12 bases in between. For the CDR3, the DNA is TGTGCCAGCAGCGTATCAATCCCGGTCGGCTACACCTTC. This gives the protein CASSVSIPVGYTF.

This clone was counted between two and nine times. The rearrangement uses TRBV6-5 and TRBJ2-3; D might be TRBD1 (6 bases). The ends were cut back, 6 bases at V and 4 bases at J, with 14 bases in the middle. Looked up from germline, CDR1 is MNHEY and CDR2 is SVGAGI. The CDR3 extends over 14 amino acids. CDR3 residues: CASRDWGRPDTQYF. The CDR3 bases are TGTGCCAGCAGGGATTGGGGGCGGCCAGATACGCAGTATTTT.

The J gene is TRBJ2-5, the V gene TRBV7-2, with 8 bases matching TRBD1. The CDR3 sequence is 14 residues long. The V gene's germline CDR1 is SGHTA and CDR2 FQGNSA. J gave up 4 bases and V 5 bases, and 6 bases lay outside the gene matches. This CDR3 reads CASSPLTGVETQYF. The CDR3 DNA sequence: TGTGCCAGCAGCCCCTTGACAGGGGTAGAGACCCAGTACTTC.

The CDR3 loop reads CASTLQPNTEAFF. CDR3 nucleotides: TGTGCCAGCACCTTACAGCCGAACACTGAAGCTTTCTTT. V gene TRBV6-1 combines with J gene TRBJ1-1; D gene ambiguous. V lost 7 bases, J lost 1 base, and 10 bases lay in between. The CDR3 contains 13 residues. CDR1 and CDR2 (germline): MNHNS, SASEGT.

The J gene is TRBJ2-2, the V gene TRBV28; 11 nucleotides agree with TRBD1. The CDR3 spans 15 residues. The J segment lost 6 bases and the V segment lost 6 bases, leaving 6 bases of the junction unmatched. From germline, CDR1 is MDHEN and CDR2 SYDVKM. The CDR3 loop reads CASSKLGQGAGELFF. The CDR3 coding sequence is TGTGCCAGCAGCAAATTGGGACAGGGGGCCGGGGAGCTGTTTTTT.

The chain couples TRBV5-1 to TRBJ2-3, with a weak D call TRBD2 (6 bases). The CDR3 has 15 amino acids. V was pared by 4 bases and J by 1 base, with 13 bases between. CDR1 SGHRS and CDR2 YFSETQ come from the germline V gene. CDR3 in amino acids: CASSTGGIGTDTQYF. CDR3 nucleotide sequence: TGCGCCAGCAGCACCGGGGGAATAGGCACAGATACGCAGTATTTT.

The chain joins TRBV7-2 to TRBJ1-1, with D uncertain. CDR1 and CDR2 (germline): SGHTA, FQGNSA. V shed 2 bases and J shed 1 base, with 2 bases lying between them. This CDR3 is built from 12 residues. For the CDR3, the DNA is TGTGCCAGCAGCTTACAGAACACTGAAGCTTTCTTT. It translates to CASSLQNTEAFF.

The chain couples TRBV28 to TRBJ1-2, with D possibly being TRBD1 (6 bases). Germline V lookup: CDR1 MDHEN, CDR2 SYDVKM. Trimming cost V 8 bases and J 4 bases, with 17 bases left between them. The CDR3 length is 14 residues. The CDR3 nucleotides are TGTGCCAGCGGCTGGGGCCTACAGGGCTATGGCTACACCTTC. Its protein is CASGWGLQGYGYTF.

The chain employs TRBV7-6 and TRBJ1-5; tentatively, D is TRBD1 (6 bases). The CDR3 is 16 amino acids. Germline assignment: CDR1 SGHVS and CDR2 FNYEAQ. Trimming stripped 2 bases from V and 3 bases from J, with 14 bases between. The CDR3 bases are TGTGCCAGCAGCTTAATGGCCGGACAGATCAATCAGCCCCAGCATTTT. This codes for CASSLMAGQINQPQHF.

The chain combines TRBV19 with TRBJ1-5, with 9 bases that match TRBD1. J gave up 6 bases and V 5 bases, and 5 bases lay outside the gene matches. This CDR3 is built from 14 residues. Germline-derived CDR1 and CDR2 are LNHDA and SQIVND (reference sequence). The CDR3 is CASSYYRGPQPQHF. CDR3 in DNA: TGTGCCAGTAGTTACTACAGGGGGCCTCAGCCCCAGCATTTT.

This clone was observed a few times. The chain is built from TRBV28 and TRBJ1-2; a weak D match, TRBD1 (5 bases). The CDR3 covers 14 residues. The V gene lost 4 bases and the J gene lost 8 bases, with 17 bases spanning the gap. Germline values: CDR1 MDHEN, CDR2 SYDVKM. Here the CDR3 DNA reads TGTGCCAGCAGTTCCCCCACAGGAGTTTTCGGCTACACCTTC. Its protein product is CASSSPTGVFGYTF.

The chain links TRBV12-5 to TRBJ2-3; D perhaps matches TRBD2 (5 bases). V was cut by 3 bases and J by 1 base, with 11 bases left in between. The length of the CDR3 is 15 residues. Per germline, CDR1 LGHNT and CDR2 FRNRAP. The CDR3 loop is CASGLGLVGTDTQYF. The CDR3, as DNA: TGTGCTAGTGGTTTAGGACTGGTCGGCACAGATACGCAGTATTTT. Using reference TRBV12-5 and TRBJ2-3 for the parts outside the CDR3, the full variable domain is DARVTQTPRHKVTEMGQEVTMRCQPILGHNTVFWYRQTMMQGLELLAYFRNRAPLDDSGMPKDRFSAEMPDATLATLKIQPSEPRDSAVYFCASGLGLVGTDTQYFGPGTRLTVL.

This clone has more than one count but fewer than ten. The chain couples TRBV7-3 to TRBJ2-1, with TRBD1 as a possible D gene (6 bases). The CDR3 spans 15 residues. Trimming took 2 bases from V and 4 from J, leaving 12 bases between them. Germline CDR1 and CDR2: SGHTA and FQGTGA. In DNA form, the CDR3 reads TGTGCCAGCAGCTTAGACGGACAGATTTACAATGAGCAGTTCTTC. It is translated as CASSLDGQIYNEQFF.

The chain links TRBV5-1 to TRBJ1-2; 8 bases agree with TRBD1. J gave up 5 bases and V 4 bases, and 4 bases lay outside the gene matches. The CDR3 covers 13 residues. Germline V gives CDR1 SGHRS, CDR2 YFSETQ. The CDR3 coding sequence is TGCGCCAGCAGCCCGACAGGGGTGTATGGCTACACCTTC. Translation gives CASSPTGVYGYTF.

The chain uses TRBV7-8 and TRBJ2-2, with 7 bases lining up with TRBD1. Germline V gene sequence: CDR1 SGHVS, CDR2 FQNEAQ. The trim removed 4 bases at V and 5 bases at J, leaving 7 bases unmatched. This CDR3 is 15 amino acids long. The CDR3 coding sequence is TGTGCCAGCAGCTGGGACAGATTGAATACCGGGGAGCTGTTTTTT. Protein product: CASSWDRLNTGELFF. Filled out from reference TRBV7-8 and TRBJ2-2, the complete variable domain reads GAGVSQSPRYKVAKRGQDVALRCDPISGHVSLFWYQQALGQGPEFLTYFQNEAQLDKSGLPSDRFFAERPEGSVSTLKIQRTQQEDSAVYLCASSWDRLNTGELFFGEGSRLTVL.

The V and J genes are TRBV28 and TRBJ2-1, with 8 bases fitting TRBD1. The CDR3 is 17 residues long. Germline loops: CDR1 MDHEN, CDR2 SYDVKM. With 9 bases clipped from V and 0 bases from J, the junction kept 13 bases outside the gene matches. The CDR3 sequence is CASWTGFLRGSYNEQFF. The CDR3 bases are TGTGCCAGTTGGACAGGGTTTTTGAGGGGCTCCTACAATGAGCAGTTCTTC.

The chain employs TRBV7-3 and TRBJ2-7; weak D call: TRBD2 (6 bases). Germline CDR1 SGHTA, CDR2 FQGTGA. The CDR3 is made up of 13 amino acids. V was trimmed by 2 bases and J by 5 bases, leaving 10 bases between them. The CDR3, as DNA: TGTGCCAGCAGCTTATCGCCGGGAGACGAGCAGTACTTC. Protein product: CASSLSPGDEQYF.

The chain carries TRBV4-1 and TRBJ2-7, with 9 bases lining up with TRBD1. J was trimmed by 4 bases and V by 5 bases; bases with no gene match: 6. CDR3 length equals 14 residues. From germline, CDR1 is MGHRA and CDR2 YSYEKL. The CDR3: CASSSPGQGYEQYF. CDR3 coding DNA: TGCGCCAGCAGCTCACCGGGACAGGGTTACGAGCAGTACTTC.

This clone showed up just a few times. The rearrangement joins TRBV9 to TRBJ2-1; possibly TRBD2 for D (6 bases). The germline gives CDR1 SGDLS, CDR2 YYNGEE. The V and J ends lost 0 bases and 3 bases respectively, with 16 bases between them. The CDR3 runs to 17 residues. CDR3 bases: TGTGCCAGCAGCGTAGCTGGAGGGGCTCCTTTCTACAATGAGCAGTTCTTC. Translated: CASSVAGGAPFYNEQFF.

This chain joins TRBV7-8 and TRBJ1-1, with D uncertain. CDR1 and CDR2 from the germline V gene are SGHVS and FQNEAQ. This CDR3 spans 11 amino acids. Trimming shortened V by 5 bases and J by 5 bases, and 6 bases separated the two germline ends. The CDR3 DNA reads TGTGCCAGCAGCGTCTATACTGAAGCTTTCTTT. It yields the protein CASSVYTEAFF. Looking up the rest from reference TRBV7-8 and TRBJ1-1 gives the full variable domain: GAGVSQSPRYKVAKRGQDVALRCDPISGHVSLFWYQQALGQGPEFLTYFQNEAQLDKSGLPSDRFFAERPEGSVSTLKIQRTQQEDSAVYLCASSVYTEAFFGQGTRLTVV.

The V and J genes are TRBV5-8 and TRBJ1-2, with 7 bases aligning to TRBD1. In germline, CDR1 is SGHTS, CDR2 YDEGEE. J lost 5 bases, V lost 0 bases, and 4 bases had no gene match. There are 14 residues in the CDR3. CDR3 region: CASSLADRVYGYTF. Written as DNA, the CDR3 is TGTGCCAGCAGCTTGGCCGACAGGGTTTATGGCTACACCTTC.

The chain employs TRBV19 and TRBJ2-5; D perhaps matches TRBD2 (6 bases). The end of the DNA is better explained by TRBJ2-7, so the J call may be wrong. There are 14 residues in the CDR3. CDR1 LNHDA and CDR2 SQIVND come from the germline V gene (reference sequence). CDR3 bases: TGTGCCAGTAGTTTTCAAGCGGGCCCCTACGAGCAGTACTTC. Protein: CASSFQAGPYEQYF.

The chain recombines TRBV6-5 with TRBJ2-7; TRBD2 matches 10 bases. CDR1 is MNHEY and CDR2 is SVGAGI in the germline V gene. The CDR3 runs to 15 residues. The V gene end was trimmed by 6 bases and the J gene end by 3 bases; junction bases not matched to a gene: 8. The CDR3: CASSLGLADFYEQYF. In nucleotides, the CDR3 is TGTGCCAGCAGCCTCGGACTAGCGGACTTCTACGAGCAGTACTTC.

The CDR3 region has the DNA TGTGCCACCAGCAGACCCCTGGCGGTAGCTTCCACAGATACGCAGTATTTT. Translated: CATSRPLAVASTDTQYF. The chain couples TRBV15 to TRBJ2-3; D is ambiguous. The germline CDR1 and CDR2 sequences are LNHNV and YYDKDF (reference sequence). CDR3 length equals 17 residues. The V and J ends lost 2 bases and 2 bases respectively, with 17 bases between them.

The CDR3 loop is CASSRVNYGYTF. CDR3 DNA: TGTGCCAGCAGTCGCGTTAACTATGGCTACACCTTC. The chain has TRBV6-5 and TRBJ1-2, with D unclear. V was clipped by 5 bases and J by 1 base, with 5 bases between them. The CDR3 spans 12 residues. Per the germline V gene, CDR1 is MNHEY and CDR2 is SVGAGI.

This clone was recorded a few times. The gene calls are TRBV28 and TRBJ2-3; D is possibly TRBD2 (6 bases). Germline lookup yields CDR1 MDHEN and CDR2 SYDVKM. This CDR3 is 16 amino acids long. Trimming removed 3 bases at V and 0 bases at J, with 13 bases between. CDR3 nucleotides: TGTGCCAGCAGTTTTCCTATCGGGACTAGCACAGATACGCAGTATTTT. Its translation: CASSFPIGTSTDTQYF.